This T cell receptor (beta chain) derives from a study of blood T cell repertoires in COVID-19. Overall study context: PBMCs, B-cell-depleted T cells, or T cells were the source of the cDNA or gDNA that made up the material.

The CDR3 sequence is 14 residues long. CDR1 is LGHDT, CDR2 YNNKEL, per germline (reference sequence). The V end lost 1 base, the J end lost 8 bases, and 9 bases lay between the germline ends. Everyone who took part was 18 to 89 years old, and they came from 24 US areas. Self-reported history from a screening survey and questionnaire set each donor's cohort. In the study's own analysis: By means of reference gene primer amplification, nucleated cell counts were estimated. This table comes from immunoSEQ multiplex PCR, and its TCRdb copy is limited to in-frame clones, with some not included. That table supplies the V and J calls and clone size; D and trimming were determined from the DNA. The repertoire holds 200,000 to 250,000 clones, with roughly 90% as singletons.

This receptor was obtained from a man younger than 35 with acute COVID-19. Material for sequencing was PBMCs or T cells enriched from blood (not recorded which). The chain uses TRBV3-1 (or the pseudogene TRBV3-2) and TRBJ1-6; possibly TRBD1 for D (6 bases). CDR3 nucleotides: TGTGCCAGCAGCCAAGCTGGGGGCGATTCACCCCTCCACTTT. It translates to CASSQAGGDSPLHF.